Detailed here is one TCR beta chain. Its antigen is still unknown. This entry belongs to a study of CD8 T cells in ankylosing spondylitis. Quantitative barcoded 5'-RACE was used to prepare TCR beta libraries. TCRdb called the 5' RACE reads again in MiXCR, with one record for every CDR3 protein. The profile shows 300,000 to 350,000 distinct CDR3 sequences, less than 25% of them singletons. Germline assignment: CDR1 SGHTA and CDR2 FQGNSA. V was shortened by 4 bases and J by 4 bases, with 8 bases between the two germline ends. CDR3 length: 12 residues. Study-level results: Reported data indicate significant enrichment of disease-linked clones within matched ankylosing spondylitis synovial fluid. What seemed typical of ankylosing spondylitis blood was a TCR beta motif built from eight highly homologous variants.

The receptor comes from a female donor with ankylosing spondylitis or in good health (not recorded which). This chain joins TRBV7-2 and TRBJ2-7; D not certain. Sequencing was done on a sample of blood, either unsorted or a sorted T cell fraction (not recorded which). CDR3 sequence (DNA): TGTGCCAGCAGCTCCACGGCTTACGAGCAGTACTTC. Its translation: CASSSTAYEQYF.